This T cell receptor beta chain came from a study of glioma-infiltrating T cells. TCR alpha and beta CDR3 regions were amplified from RNA using iRepertoire nested multiplex PCR. One-step reverse transcription and amplification started from approximately 100-400 ng of tissue mRNA or PBMC total RNA. TCRdb recomputed calls from the multiplex PCR reads with MiXCR, one row per CDR3 protein. There are around 180,000 distinct CDR3 sequences in the sample; around 40% occur only once, and under 6.5% lies in the top ten. The V end was cut by 3 bases, the J end by 2 bases, with 17 bases between. This CDR3 region has 15 residues. Germline CDR1 DFQATT, CDR2 SNEGSKA (reference sequence). This clonotype showed up many times. What it binds is unknown. Regarding the study as a whole: Only very few CDR3 sequences appeared in both tissue and blood. Above-expected tissue-blood divergence occurred in all gliomas, most in low-grade ones.

The specimen was glioma tissue, nonneoplastic brain tissue, or PBMCs (not recorded which). V is TRBV20-1 and J is TRBJ2-7; tentatively, D is TRBD1 (6 bases). This TCR was recovered from a human donor with low-grade glioma or glioblastoma, undergoing nonglioma brain surgery, or in good health (not recorded which). Here the CDR3 reads CSASNLRTAAYEQYF. The CDR3 DNA sequence: TGCAGTGCTAGTAACCTCCGGACAGCCGCCTACGAGCAGTACTTC.